The 26 T cell receptor beta chains below come from one sample, sequenced in a study of shared T cell receptors in the human thymus. Assay: immunoSEQ multiplex PCR; the TCRdb copy retains only in-frame clones and omits some. The data contain some 760,000 clones, 80% to 90% of them singletons. These sequences were also reported in another study, on human thymus T cells.

The specimen sequenced was thymocytes. The receptors derive from a girl younger than two with a congenital heart defect.

The rearrangement uses TRBV6-1 and TRBJ2-7, with TRBD1 as a possible D gene (6 bases). Looked up from germline, CDR1 is MNHNS and CDR2 is SASEGT. There are 13 residues in the CDR3. Trimming pared 5 bases from V and 3 bases from J, leaving 11 bases between. The CDR3 nucleotides are TGTGCCAGCAGTCAGGGGTTCAACTACGAGCAGTACTTC. Translating it yields CASSQGFNYEQYF.

The chain has TRBV7-2 and TRBJ2-2; 8 bases match TRBD2. This CDR3 spans 19 amino acids. V dropped 5 bases and J dropped 4; count of bases not matched to a gene: 18. The germline CDR1 and CDR2 sequences are SGHTA and FQGNSA. The CDR3 reads CASSPIPGGANSATGELFF. CDR3 DNA: TGTGCCAGCAGCCCAATCCCGGGGGGGGCCAATTCGGCCACCGGGGAGCTGTTTTTT.

The rearrangement links TRBV4-2 to TRBJ2-3; D perhaps matches TRBD2 (6 bases). CDR3 size: 21 residues. V gave up 2 bases and J gave up 6 bases, with 33 bases separating them. Germline loops: CDR1 LGHNA, CDR2 YNFKEQ. The CDR3 region is CASSQRFGSGRGTASYDTQYF. The CDR3 DNA follows: TGTGCCAGCAGCCAACGGTTCGGGAGTGGTAGGGGAACAGCGTCGTACGATACGCAGTATTTT.

The chain is built from TRBV5-4 and TRBJ2-3; possibly TRBD2 for D (6 bases). V gave up 3 bases and J gave up 0 bases, with 14 bases separating them. The CDR3 runs 16 residues. Germline assignment: CDR1 SGHNT and CDR2 YYREEE (reference sequence). In DNA, the CDR3 is TGTGCCAGCAGCTCGAAGACGGGGGAAAGCACAGATACGCAGTATTTT. Residues: CASSSKTGESTDTQYF.

V and J are TRBV9 and TRBJ1-3, with 8 bases lining up with TRBD1. The CDR3 runs 16 residues. The J segment lost 3 bases and the V segment lost 2 bases, leaving 7 bases of the junction unmatched. Germline values: CDR1 SGDLS, CDR2 YYNGEE. The CDR3 DNA reads as TGTGCCAGCAGCGTCGGACAGGGCTTCAGTGGAAACACCATATATTTT. Translated, it gives CASSVGQGFSGNTIYF.

The gene calls are TRBV28 and TRBJ1-4; 10 positions agree with TRBD1. CDR1 and CDR2 from the germline V gene are MDHEN and SYDVKM. The CDR3 runs 14 residues. The J segment lost 6 bases and the V segment lost 7 bases, leaving 5 bases of the junction unmatched. In nucleotides, the CDR3 is TGTGCCAGCATGTCGGGACAGGGGTATGAAAAACTGTTTTTT. It is translated as CASMSGQGYEKLFF.

This chain links TRBV7-9 with TRBJ2-5; TRBD2 matches 9 bases. Germline CDR1 reads SEHNR; CDR2 reads FQNEAQ (reference sequence). The trim removed 3 bases at V and 2 bases at J, leaving 16 bases unmatched. The CDR3 consists of 19 residues. The CDR3 DNA sequence: TGTGCCAGCAGCTTCGTTGGTTCCCGATTAGCGGGGGATCAAGAGACCCAGTACTTC. Translating it yields CASSFVGSRLAGDQETQYF.

This rearrangement joins TRBV4-1 to TRBJ1-1, with D possibly being TRBD1 (5 bases). The CDR3 sequence is 16 residues long. V lost 4 bases, J lost 1 base, and 16 bases lay in between. CDR1 MGHRA and CDR2 YSYEKL come from the germline V gene. CDR3 bases: TGCGCCAGCAGCCGCGAACCAGGACAAAGGAACACTGAAGCTTTCTTT. It specifies CASSREPGQRNTEAFF.

The chain has TRBV6-1 and TRBJ2-7; weak D call: TRBD2 (7 bases). Trimming stripped 8 bases from V and 3 bases from J, with 14 bases between. This CDR3 region has 13 residues. Looked up from germline, CDR1 is MNHNS and CDR2 is SASEGT. CDR3: CASGGGIYYEQYF. The CDR3 DNA sequence: TGTGCCAGCGGCGGGGGCATCTACTACGAGCAGTACTTC.

This rearrangement joins TRBV5-6 to TRBJ2-7; D perhaps matches TRBD1 (5 bases). Germline V gives CDR1 SGHDT, CDR2 YYEEEE. There are 15 residues in the CDR3. The germline V and J ends were trimmed by 4 bases and 3 bases, with 17 bases remaining between them. The CDR3 here is CASSQLQGKHYEQYF. Written as DNA, the CDR3 is TGTGCCAGCAGCCAACTCCAGGGCAAACACTACGAGCAGTACTTC.

The chain links TRBV5-1 to TRBJ2-3, with 9 nucleotides matching TRBD1. CDR1 SGHRS and CDR2 YFSETQ come from the germline V gene. CDR3 length: 14 residues. V lost 3 bases and J lost 6; bases outside the gene matches: 5. For the CDR3, the DNA is TGCGCCAGCAGCTGGGACAGGGAGGGGGATACGCAGTATTTT. It encodes CASSWDREGDTQYF. Drawing the rest from reference TRBV5-1 and TRBJ2-3, the complete variable domain is KAGVTQTPRYLIKTRGQQVTLSCSPISGHRSVSWYQQTPGQGLQFLFEYFSETQRNKGNFPGRFSGRQFSNSRSEMNVSTLELGDSALYLCASSWDREGDTQYFGPGTRLTVL.

This rearrangement joins TRBV5-6 to TRBJ1-1; 7 bases are a match to TRBD1. The CDR3 loop spans 15 amino acids. With 0 bases clipped from V and 1 base from J, the junction kept 3 bases outside the gene matches. The germline gives CDR1 SGHDT, CDR2 YYEEEE. The CDR3: CASSLGQGANTEAFF. DNA of the CDR3: TGTGCCAGCAGCTTGGGACAGGGTGCGAACACTGAAGCTTTCTTT. The entire variable domain, with the rest obtained from reference TRBV5-6 and TRBJ1-1, is as follows: DAGVTQSPTHLIKTRGQQVTLRCSPKSGHDTVSWYQQALGQGPQFIFQYYEEEERQRGNFPDRFSGHQFPNYSSELNVNALLLGDSALYLCASSLGQGANTEAFFGQGTRLTVV.

V gene TRBV15 combines with J gene TRBJ1-1, with D tentatively TRBD1 (6 bases). The germline gives CDR1 LNHNV, CDR2 YYDKDF (reference sequence). The CDR3 spans 14 residues. V dropped 0 bases and J dropped 8 bases, with 13 bases sitting between them. The CDR3: CATSRDYGQSEAFF. In nucleotides, the CDR3 is TGTGCCACCAGCAGAGATTACGGACAGTCGGAAGCTTTCTTT. Drawing the rest from reference TRBV15 and TRBJ1-1, the complete variable domain is DAMVIQNPRYQVTQFGKPVTLSCSQTLNHNVMYWYQQKSSQAPKLLFHYYDKDFNNEADTPDNFQSRRPNTSFCFLDIRSPGLGDTAMYLCATSRDYGQSEAFFGQGTRLTVV.

The chain links TRBV28 to TRBJ2-7; D call uncertain. Trimming took off 3 bases at V and 1 base at J, with 13 bases between the two ends. This CDR3 region has 15 residues. Germline CDR1 is MDHEN and CDR2 is SYDVKM. This CDR3 is CASSFPSPGSYEQYF. Here the CDR3 DNA reads TGTGCCAGCAGTTTCCCCTCGCCAGGTTCCTACGAGCAGTACTTC.

The rearrangement joins TRBV15 to TRBJ1-5, with a weak D call TRBD1 (5 bases). The CDR3 spans 14 residues. The V end was cut by 5 bases, the J end by 3 bases, with 11 bases between. CDR1 LNHNV and CDR2 YYDKDF come from the germline V gene (reference sequence). The CDR3 nucleotides are TGTGCCACCAGCTTCGACAGTCCCAATCAGCCCCAGCATTTT. Its translation: CATSFDSPNQPQHF.

The genes are TRBV29-1 and TRBJ1-1; D is ambiguous. V gave up 7 bases and J gave up 3 bases, with 15 bases separating them. The CDR3 has 13 residues. CDR1 is SQVTM and CDR2 is ANQGSEA in the germline V gene. This chain's CDR3 is CSDHWAEDTEAFF. The DNA of the CDR3 is TGCAGCGACCACTGGGCGGAGGACACTGAAGCTTTCTTT.

This chain joins TRBV4-3 and TRBJ2-3, with TRBD2 matching over 8 bases. V lost 3 bases, J lost 0 bases, and 5 bases stayed unmatched. The CDR3 has 16 residues. Germline V gene data show CDR1 as LGHNA and CDR2 as YSLEER. The CDR3 protein is CASSHRRGGSTDTQYF. The CDR3 bases are TGCGCCAGCAGCCATCGACGGGGGGGAAGCACAGATACGCAGTATTTT.

This rearrangement joins TRBV10-2 to TRBJ2-7, with 9 bases identical to TRBD1. V dropped 6 bases and J dropped 4; count of bases not matched to a gene: 4. Germline V CDR1 and CDR2: WSHSY, SAAADI. The CDR3 has 13 residues. The CDR3 loop reads CASSRDRVYEQYF. For the CDR3, the DNA is TGCGCCAGCAGCCGGGACAGGGTTTACGAGCAGTACTTC.

The chain recombines TRBV25-1 with TRBJ1-1, with D perhaps matching TRBD1 (5 bases). With 3 bases removed from V and 5 bases from J, the gap between germline ends came to 13 bases. The CDR3 is 14 amino acids. Germline lookup yields CDR1 MGHDK and CDR2 SYGVNS. CDR3 amino acids: CASSEWEGKTEAFF. The CDR3 DNA follows: TGTGCCAGCAGTGAGTGGGAGGGGAAGACTGAAGCTTTCTTT.

The chain couples TRBV7-3 to TRBJ2-1; a possible D gene is TRBD1 (6 bases). Germline CDR1 reads SGHTA; CDR2 reads FQGTGA. Trimming took off 5 bases at V and 4 bases at J, with 12 bases between the two ends. CDR3 length: 14 residues. CDR3: CASSPQGDYNEQFF. DNA for the CDR3: TGTGCCAGCAGCCCACAGGGCGATTACAATGAGCAGTTCTTC.

This chain connects TRBV11-2 to TRBJ2-2; 7 nucleotides align to TRBD1. The germline CDR1 and CDR2 sequences are SGHAT and FQNNGV. The CDR3 is 16 residues long. V lost 2 bases, J lost 1 base, and 4 bases stayed unmatched. The CDR3 sequence is CASSLPGQQNTGELFF. The DNA for the CDR3 is TGTGCCAGCAGCTTACCGGGACAGCAGAACACCGGGGAGCTGTTTTTT.

V usage is TRBV6-6 and J usage is TRBJ1-2; D gene unclear. Trimming pared 11 bases from V and 8 bases from J, leaving 21 bases between. CDR1 and CDR2 from the germline V gene are MNHNY and SVGAGI (reference sequence). This CDR3 contains 13 residues. The DNA for the CDR3 is TGTGCCTCCCAGAGGATTCGGTACTGGGGCTACACCTTC. The encoded protein is CASQRIRYWGYTF.

The chain recombines TRBV29-1 with TRBJ1-1; possible D gene TRBD1, 6 bases. From germline, CDR1 is SQVTM and CDR2 ANQGSEA. Trimming shortened V by 0 bases and J by 3 bases, and 20 bases separated the two germline ends. The CDR3 is made up of 17 amino acids. The CDR3 sequence: CSVEDQWRGGRDTEAFF. Written as DNA, the CDR3 is TGCAGCGTTGAAGATCAGTGGAGGGGGGGGAGGGACACTGAAGCTTTCTTT.

The gene calls are TRBV6-6 and TRBJ2-5; 7 positions match TRBD2. This CDR3 has 12 amino acids. The junction had 0 bases not matched to a gene; V was cut back by 6 bases and J by 2 bases. Germline V gene sequence: CDR1 MNHNY, CDR2 SVGAGI (reference sequence). The CDR3 region has the DNA TGTGCCAGCAGGGGACTACAAGAGACCCAGTACTTC. Translating it yields CASRGLQETQYF.

V is TRBV4-1 and J is TRBJ1-5, with D perhaps matching TRBD1 (5 bases). The CDR3 contains 17 residues. Germline V gene sequence: CDR1 MGHRA, CDR2 YSYEKL. The germline V and J ends were trimmed by 0 bases and 2 bases, with 14 bases remaining between them. The CDR3 DNA sequence: TGCGCCAGCAGCCAAGATGGACGGGGGAGCGGCAATCAGCCCCAGCATTTT. Encoded protein: CASSQDGRGSGNQPQHF.

The V and J genes are TRBV2 and TRBJ1-5; TRBD1 is a possible D gene (6 bases). Trimming left V 4 bases short and J 3 bases short, with 10 bases between. CDR3 size: 14 residues. Germline V gives CDR1 SNHLY, CDR2 FYNNEI. Here the CDR3 reads CASSVDSSNQPQHF. CDR3 nucleotide sequence: TGTGCCAGCAGTGTGGACAGCTCCAATCAGCCCCAGCATTTT.